The clone carrying this TCR beta chain was observed once. Its target is unknown. The germline gene is not matched at one end of the junction; a read error may be the cause. From germline, CDR1 is SSHAT and CDR2 FNYEAQ (reference sequence). The CDR3 has 13 residues. The table came from immunoSEQ multiplex PCR; TCRdb's copy has only in-frame clones and leaves some out. This table has more than 100,000 clones, about 85% appearing once. This entry comes from a study of T cell responses to AZD1222 COVID-19 vaccine. Study-level points and caveats: Distributed over spike, vaccine-associated CD4 TCRs predominated at 160-218 and 743-854. Females made up more of the donors, who were largely white British, and clonal diversity may have come out too low. Samples come after the peak T cell response, not at day 14.

The receptor comes from an adult who received the AZD1222 COVID-19 vaccine. The input for sequencing was peripheral blood, taken 28 days after the second AZD1222 dose. The rearrangement joins TRBV7-7 to TRBJ2-5; D could derive from TRBD1 or TRBD2 (5 bases each). The CDR3 spells CASSLLGVETQYF. The CDR3 coding sequence is TGTGCTAGCAGCTTATTGGGGGTAGAGACCCAGTACTTC.